This TCR beta chain was captured in a study of blood T cell repertoires in COVID-19. Whole-study context: Samples came from the United States, Italy and Spain, spanning acute and convalescent COVID-19.

CDR3 length equals 15 residues. Losses at the gene ends were 1 base for V and 2 bases for J; bases not matched to a gene: 3. Germline values: CDR1 SGHKS, CDR2 YYEKEE (reference sequence). The protocol was immunoSEQ multiplex PCR, while the TCRdb copy is restricted to in-frame clones and leaves out a portion. The sample includes 200,000 to 250,000 clones, more than 60% seen only once; the top ten take about 4%. V usage is TRBV5-5 and J usage is TRBJ1-3; 7 bases map to TRBD1. The clonotype was recovered from a middle-aged woman with active or convalescent COVID-19. Sequences were obtained from peripheral blood. The CDR3 loop is CASSLQGDTGNTIYF. Written as DNA, the CDR3 is TGTGCCAGCAGCTTGCAGGGGGATACTGGAAACACCATATATTTT.